This TCR beta chain is drawn from a study of neoadjuvant nivolumab and ipilimumab in lung cancer. This CDR3 comprises 15 residues. The V and J ends lost 6 bases and 0 bases respectively, with 13 bases between them. The germline V gene encodes CDR1 MDHEN and CDR2 SYDVKM. Clones were read by immunoSEQ multiplex PCR, and TCRdb kept only the in-frame ones, dropping some. The repertoire has about 38,000 clones, roughly nine tenths of them found once; the top ten carry 2.5% to 3.5%. The receptor was isolated from an adult with non-small cell lung cancer. This specimen consisted of peripheral blood, obtained before neoadjuvant nivolumab, alone or with ipilimumab. The chain couples TRBV28 to TRBJ2-3; D might be TRBD1 (6 bases). The CDR3 spells CASRTGQPSTDTQYF. CDR3 in DNA: TGTGCCAGCAGAACTGGACAGCCAAGCACAGATACGCAGTATTTT.